The source of this T cell receptor (beta chain) is a study of cytomegalovirus exposure and HLA in healthy donors. About the research overall: Membership in the Caucasian-associated ancestry cluster was found for 65% to 85% of nearly 400 genotyped donors.

PCR involved 60 Vbeta and 13 Jbeta primers. Sequencing used immunoSEQ multiplex PCR; TCRdb keeps in-frame clones, though not all of them. The sample has about 120,000 clones; approximately 72% are singletons. Regarding the study as a whole: When analyzed later, a missense DCLRE1C variant was found to be linked to TCR beta V- and J-gene trimming. Likely technical artifact: a cluster of highly shared sequence variants. In a later analysis, DRB1 alleles had the most associated TCRs; HLA-C alleles the fewest.

CDR1 is LNHDA and CDR2 is SQIVND in the germline V gene (reference sequence). With 7 bases clipped from V and 6 bases from J, the junction kept 12 bases outside the gene matches. CDR3 length: 15 residues. To note about this clone: Its cognate antigen is unknown.

This chain links TRBV19 with TRBJ1-5, with TRBD1 matching 7 bases. The TCR sequence derives from a young man in good health and CMV-seronegative. Sequencing input: PBMCs. The DNA of the CDR3 is TGTGCCAGTACCCTGAACCGGGACAGACTTCAGCCCCAGCATTTT. Translation: CASTLNRDRLQPQHF. The full variable domain, rest sourced from reference TRBV19 and TRBJ1-5, is DGGITQSPKYLFRKEGQNVTLSCEQNLNHDAMYWYRQDPGQGLRLIYYSQIVNDFQKGDIAEGYSVSREKKESFPLTVTSAQKNPTAFYLCASTLNRDRLQPQHFGDGTRLSIL.